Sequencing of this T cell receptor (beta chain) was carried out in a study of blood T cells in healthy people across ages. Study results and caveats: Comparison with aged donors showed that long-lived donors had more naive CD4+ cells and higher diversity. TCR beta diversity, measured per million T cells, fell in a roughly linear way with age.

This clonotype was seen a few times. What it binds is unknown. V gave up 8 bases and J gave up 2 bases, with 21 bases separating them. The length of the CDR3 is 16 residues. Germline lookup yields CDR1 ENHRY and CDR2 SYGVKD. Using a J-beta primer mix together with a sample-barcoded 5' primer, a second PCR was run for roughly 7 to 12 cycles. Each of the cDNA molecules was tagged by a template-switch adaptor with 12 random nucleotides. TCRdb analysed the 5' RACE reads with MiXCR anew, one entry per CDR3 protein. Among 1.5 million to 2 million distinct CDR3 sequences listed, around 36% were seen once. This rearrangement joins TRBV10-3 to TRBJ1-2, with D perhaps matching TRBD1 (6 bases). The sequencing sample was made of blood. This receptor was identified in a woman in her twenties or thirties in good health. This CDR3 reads CAIQITDGGLNYGYTF. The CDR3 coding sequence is TGTGCCATCCAGATCACGGACGGGGGCTTAAACTATGGCTACACCTTC.